This paragraph covers one T cell receptor beta chain sequence. This specimen belongs to a study of blood T cell repertoires in COVID-19. Across the whole study: Acute and convalescent COVID-19 samples came from the United States, Italy and Spain. In each case, the material was cDNA or gDNA derived from T cells, B-cell-depleted T cells, or PBMCs.

Germline V lookup: CDR1 SEHNR, CDR2 FQNEAQ (reference sequence). The junction had 7 bases not matched to a gene; V was cut back by 5 bases and J by 5 bases. The length of the CDR3 is 14 residues. Source study methods: Amplification from reference gene primers served as the basis for estimated nucleated cell counts. Sequenced by immunoSEQ multiplex PCR; TCRdb stores in-frame clones only, minus some. V and J calls and clone size come straight from that table; D and trimming were deduced from the DNA. The sample lists about 290,000 clones; approximately 86% were seen once. This clonotype was sampled from a woman in her 50s with active or convalescent COVID-19. The chain employs TRBV7-9 and TRBJ1-1, with 8 positions matching TRBD1. Sequencing was performed on peripheral blood. The CDR3 is CASSPGQGGTEAFF. In nucleotides, the CDR3 is TGTGCCAGCAGCCCAGGACAGGGTGGGACTGAAGCTTTCTTT. Complete variable domain (other parts from reference TRBV7-9 and TRBJ1-1): DTGVSQNPRHKITKRGQNVTFRCDPISEHNRLYWYRQTLGQGPEFLTYFQNEAQLEKSRLLSDRFSAERPKGSFSTLEIQRTEQGDSAMYLCASSPGQGGTEAFFGQGTRLTVV.